This T cell receptor (beta chain) appears in the sequencing data of a study of cytotoxic CD8 clonotypes in ibrutinib-treated CLL. Study-level information: Productive templates per sample averaged approximately 240,000; productive rearrangements, 94,082. Study-level results: Clonality was elevated at ibrutinib response and had returned toward baseline at progression. Baseline clonality, higher than in age-matched healthy donors, tracked circulating CD8+ T-cell counts. Progressing and sustained-remission patients had different sampling times.

Comments on this clone: Antigen unknown. This CDR3 is also generated by other DNA sequences in the sample.

TCRdb's table, derived via immunoSEQ multiplex PCR, lists solely in-frame clones and lacks some. In the table there are about 160,000 clones, roughly 77% of which are singletons. Trimming cost V 5 bases and J 0 bases, with 7 bases left between them. Germline V CDR1 and CDR2: MDHEN, SYDVKM. This CDR3 spans 13 amino acids. This specimen was PBMCs, taken after 12 months of ibrutinib treatment. The chain joins TRBV28 to TRBJ1-1; D unclear. This sequence was found in a human donor with chronic lymphocytic leukemia. CDR3 loop: CASSPQMNTEAFF. As DNA, the CDR3 is TGTGCCAGCAGTCCACAAATGAACACTGAAGCTTTCTTT.